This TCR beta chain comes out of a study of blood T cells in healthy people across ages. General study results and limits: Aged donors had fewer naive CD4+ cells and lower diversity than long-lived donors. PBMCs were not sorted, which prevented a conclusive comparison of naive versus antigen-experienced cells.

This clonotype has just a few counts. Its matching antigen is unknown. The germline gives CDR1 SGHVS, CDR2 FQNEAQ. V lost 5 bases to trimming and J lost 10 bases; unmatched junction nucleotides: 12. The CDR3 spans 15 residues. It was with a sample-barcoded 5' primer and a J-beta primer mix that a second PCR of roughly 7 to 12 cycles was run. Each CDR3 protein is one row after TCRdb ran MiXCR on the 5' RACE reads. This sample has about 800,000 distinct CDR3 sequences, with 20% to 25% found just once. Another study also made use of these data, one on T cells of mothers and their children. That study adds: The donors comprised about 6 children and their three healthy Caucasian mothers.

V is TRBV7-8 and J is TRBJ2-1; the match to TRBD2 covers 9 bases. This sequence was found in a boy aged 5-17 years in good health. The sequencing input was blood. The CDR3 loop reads CASSPSREGFGEQFF. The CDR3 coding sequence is TGTGCCAGCAGCCCCTCGCGGGAGGGCTTCGGGGAGCAGTTCTTC.